These 11 T cell receptor beta chains were all obtained from the same sample, sequenced in a study of T cells after posttransplantation cyclophosphamide. Clones were read by immunoSEQ multiplex PCR, and TCRdb kept only the in-frame ones, dropping some. The sample shows about 53,000 clones, 86% of them seen only once. Sample: PBMCs. The receptors here all came from a man under 40 with a blood cancer, CMV-positive, and with a related stem cell donor.

This chain links TRBV7-2 with TRBJ2-7; TRBD2 agrees at 9 bases. This CDR3 has 15 residues. V shed 3 bases, J shed 3 bases, and the junction held 6 bases outside the gene matches. Germline V gene sequence: CDR1 SGHTA, CDR2 FQGNSA. In DNA, the CDR3 is TGTGCCAGCAGCTTGCTAACTAGCGGGTTCTACGAGCAGTACTTC. It yields the protein CASSLLTSGFYEQYF. Using reference TRBV7-2 and TRBJ2-7 for the parts outside the CDR3, the full variable domain is GAGVSQSPSNKVTEKGKDVELRCDPISGHTALYWYRQSLGQGLEFLIYFQGNSAPDKSGLPSDRFSAERTGGSVSTLTIQRTQQEDSAVYLCASSLLTSGFYEQYFGPGTRLTVT.

This clone has only one observation. This chain connects TRBV30 to TRBJ2-7, with 10 bases that match TRBD2. The CDR3 extends over 14 amino acids. Germline CDR1 and CDR2: GTSNPN and SVGIG (reference sequence). V trimming: 6 bases; J trimming: 4 bases; junction bases outside the gene matches: 9. The CDR3 DNA reads as TGTGCCTGCCCCGGGCTAGCGGGAGATTACGAGCAGTACTTC. Translation: CACPGLAGDYEQYF.

The gene calls are TRBV6-5 and TRBJ1-5; 7 nucleotides line up with TRBD1. The CDR3 contains 14 residues. V shed 6 bases and J 6 bases; nucleotides not matched to a gene: 8. Germline V gene data show CDR1 as MNHEY and CDR2 as SVGAGI. The CDR3 protein is CASRPDRDGQPQHF. DNA for the CDR3: TGTGCCAGCAGACCTGACAGGGACGGTCAGCCCCAGCATTTT.

The chain carries TRBV7-9 and TRBJ2-2, with D possibly being TRBD2 (5 bases). Trimming took 5 bases from V and 11 from J, leaving 12 bases between them. This CDR3 has 12 residues. Germline loops: CDR1 SEHNR, CDR2 FQNEAQ (reference sequence). The CDR3 DNA sequence: TGTGCCAGCAGCCACGGGGTCGACGAGCTGTTTTTT. It translates to CASSHGVDELFF.

The chain employs TRBV6-5 and TRBJ1-6; D not resolved. Trimming took 1 base from V and 8 from J, leaving 15 bases between them. The germline V gene has CDR1 MNHEY and CDR2 SVGAGI. This CDR3 comprises 16 residues. The chain's CDR3 is CASSYFINGVDSPLHF. In DNA, the CDR3 is TGTGCCAGCAGTTACTTCATAAACGGTGTGGATTCACCCCTCCACTTT.

The chain combines TRBV7-9 with TRBJ1-1, with 7 bases lining up with TRBD1. This CDR3 comprises 13 residues. Germline V lookup: CDR1 SEHNR, CDR2 FQNEAQ (reference sequence). V lost 8 bases to trimming and J lost 7 bases; unmatched junction nucleotides: 10. CDR3 coding DNA: TGTGCCAGCGCGACAGGGTTTTTCGGTGAAGCTTTCTTT. This codes for CASATGFFGEAFF.

The chain couples TRBV19 to TRBJ2-1; 8 bases map to TRBD2. Germline values: CDR1 LNHDA, CDR2 SQIVND (reference sequence). V lost 6 bases, J lost 2 bases, and 6 bases stayed unmatched. This CDR3 is built from 15 residues. In DNA, the CDR3 is TGTGCCAGTAGAAGCCTCGGGAGGGCCTACAATGAGCAGTTCTTC. It specifies CASRSLGRAYNEQFF. The complete variable domain, with remaining parts taken from reference TRBV19 and TRBJ2-1, reads DGGITQSPKYLFRKEGQNVTLSCEQNLNHDAMYWYRQDPGQGLRLIYYSQIVNDFQKGDIAEGYSVSREKKESFPLTVTSAQKNPTAFYLCASRSLGRAYNEQFFGPGTRLTVL.

This chain connects TRBV27 to TRBJ1-2, with TRBD1 matching 7 bases. The CDR3 runs to 13 residues. The V gene end was trimmed by 5 bases and the J gene end by 5 bases; junction bases not matched to a gene: 5. Germline V gene sequence: CDR1 MNHEY, CDR2 SMNVEV (reference sequence). The CDR3 reads CASSRTGFYGYTF. The CDR3 DNA sequence: TGTGCCAGCAGTCGGACAGGTTTTTATGGCTACACCTTC.

The gene calls are TRBV7-9 and TRBJ1-1; no clear D gene. The length of the CDR3 is 15 residues. Trimming pared 1 base from V and 4 bases from J, leaving 13 bases between. Germline CDR1 is SEHNR and CDR2 is FQNEAQ (reference sequence). The CDR3 nucleotides read TGTGCCAGCAGCTTAGGATCCGCCACCGGCACTGAAGCTTTCTTT. It translates to CASSLGSATGTEAFF.

The chain recombines TRBV11-2 with TRBJ2-5; tentatively, D is TRBD2 (5 bases). The CDR3 spans 12 residues. V lost 1 base, J lost 5 bases, and 5 bases lay in between. From germline, CDR1 is SGHAT and CDR2 FQNNGV. As DNA, the CDR3 is TGTGCCAGCAGCTTAGCGGGGGAGACCCAGTACTTC. Residues: CASSLAGETQYF.

This sequence joins TRBV10-3 and TRBJ2-1; 10 nucleotides line up with TRBD1. This CDR3 is 15 amino acids long. Trimming at V came to 2 bases and at J to 2 bases, leaving 0 bases not matched to a gene. CDR1 and CDR2 (germline): ENHRY, SYGVKD. CDR3 residues: CAISEGTGAYNEQFF. The CDR3 coding sequence is TGTGCCATCAGTGAGGGGACAGGGGCCTACAATGAGCAGTTCTTC.